This TCR beta chain comes out of a study of control samples from healthy donors and cancer patients. V lost 3 bases to trimming and J lost 0 bases; unmatched junction nucleotides: 23. The CDR3 is 21 amino acids. Germline lookup yields CDR1 GTSNPN and CDR2 SVGIG (reference sequence). Repertoires were generated with immunoSEQ multiplex PCR, while TCRdb's copy carries only in-frame clones and drops some. This table holds about 140,000 clones, roughly 92% found once. The clonotype comes from a man aged 25-40 years in good health. Sequenced material: blood. The V and J genes are TRBV30 and TRBJ2-4, with 7 bases fitting TRBD1. CDR3 residues: CAWRGTRTGEAKSLAKNIQYF. The DNA of the CDR3 is TGTGCCTGGAGGGGAACCCGGACAGGAGAAGCCAAATCACTAGCCAAAAACATTCAGTACTTC. The whole variable domain, remainder taken from reference TRBV30 and TRBJ2-4, is SQTIHQWPATLVQPVGSPLSLECTVEGTSNPNLYWYRQAAGRGLQLLFYSVGIGQISSEVPQNLSASRPQDRQFILSSKKLLLSDSGFYLCAWRGTRTGEAKSLAKNIQYFGAGTRLSVL.